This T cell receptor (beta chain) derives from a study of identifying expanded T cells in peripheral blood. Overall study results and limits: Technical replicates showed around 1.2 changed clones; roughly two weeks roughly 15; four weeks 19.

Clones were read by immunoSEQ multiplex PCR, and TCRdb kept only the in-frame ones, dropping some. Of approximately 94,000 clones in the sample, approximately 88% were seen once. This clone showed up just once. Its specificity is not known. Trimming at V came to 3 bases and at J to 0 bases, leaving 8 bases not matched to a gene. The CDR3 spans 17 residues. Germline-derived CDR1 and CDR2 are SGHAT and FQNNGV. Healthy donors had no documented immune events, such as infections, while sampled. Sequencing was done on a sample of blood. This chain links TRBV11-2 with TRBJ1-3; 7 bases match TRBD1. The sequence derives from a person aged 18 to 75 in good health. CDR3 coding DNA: TGTGCCAGCAGCTTTACAACGGACAGGAGCTCTGGAAACACCATATATTTT. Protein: CASSFTTDRSSGNTIYF.